This T cell receptor (beta chain) stems from a study of human thymus T cells. Overall study results and limits: In thymic and blood repertoires alike, V and J usage looked biased. Highly overlapping thymic repertoires in unrelated individuals were reported by related research.

Details on this clone: Its antigen remains unknown.

Assay: immunoSEQ multiplex PCR; the TCRdb copy retains only in-frame clones and omits some. The sample has more than 70,000 clones, approximately 96% seen once. CDR3 length: 12 amino acids. The V gene's germline CDR1 is KGHSH and CDR2 LQKENI. Trimming took off 3 bases at V and 6 bases at J, with 8 bases between the two ends. Thymic samples were excised during corrective heart operations. This clonotype originated in a boy in the first two years of life with a congenital heart defect but otherwise immunologically healthy. The sequenced sample consisted of thymus tissue. The rearrangement joins TRBV18 to TRBJ1-2; D ambiguous. For the CDR3, the DNA is TGTGCCAGCTCACCGCACGGAAATGGCTACACCTTC. Translating it yields CASSPHGNGYTF. The complete variable domain, with remaining parts taken from reference TRBV18 and TRBJ1-2, reads NAGVMQNPRHLVRRRGQEARLRCSPMKGHSHVYWYRQLPEEGLKFMVYLQKENIIDESGMPKERFSAEFPKEGPSILRIQQVVRGDSAAYFCASSPHGNGYTFGSGTRLTVV.